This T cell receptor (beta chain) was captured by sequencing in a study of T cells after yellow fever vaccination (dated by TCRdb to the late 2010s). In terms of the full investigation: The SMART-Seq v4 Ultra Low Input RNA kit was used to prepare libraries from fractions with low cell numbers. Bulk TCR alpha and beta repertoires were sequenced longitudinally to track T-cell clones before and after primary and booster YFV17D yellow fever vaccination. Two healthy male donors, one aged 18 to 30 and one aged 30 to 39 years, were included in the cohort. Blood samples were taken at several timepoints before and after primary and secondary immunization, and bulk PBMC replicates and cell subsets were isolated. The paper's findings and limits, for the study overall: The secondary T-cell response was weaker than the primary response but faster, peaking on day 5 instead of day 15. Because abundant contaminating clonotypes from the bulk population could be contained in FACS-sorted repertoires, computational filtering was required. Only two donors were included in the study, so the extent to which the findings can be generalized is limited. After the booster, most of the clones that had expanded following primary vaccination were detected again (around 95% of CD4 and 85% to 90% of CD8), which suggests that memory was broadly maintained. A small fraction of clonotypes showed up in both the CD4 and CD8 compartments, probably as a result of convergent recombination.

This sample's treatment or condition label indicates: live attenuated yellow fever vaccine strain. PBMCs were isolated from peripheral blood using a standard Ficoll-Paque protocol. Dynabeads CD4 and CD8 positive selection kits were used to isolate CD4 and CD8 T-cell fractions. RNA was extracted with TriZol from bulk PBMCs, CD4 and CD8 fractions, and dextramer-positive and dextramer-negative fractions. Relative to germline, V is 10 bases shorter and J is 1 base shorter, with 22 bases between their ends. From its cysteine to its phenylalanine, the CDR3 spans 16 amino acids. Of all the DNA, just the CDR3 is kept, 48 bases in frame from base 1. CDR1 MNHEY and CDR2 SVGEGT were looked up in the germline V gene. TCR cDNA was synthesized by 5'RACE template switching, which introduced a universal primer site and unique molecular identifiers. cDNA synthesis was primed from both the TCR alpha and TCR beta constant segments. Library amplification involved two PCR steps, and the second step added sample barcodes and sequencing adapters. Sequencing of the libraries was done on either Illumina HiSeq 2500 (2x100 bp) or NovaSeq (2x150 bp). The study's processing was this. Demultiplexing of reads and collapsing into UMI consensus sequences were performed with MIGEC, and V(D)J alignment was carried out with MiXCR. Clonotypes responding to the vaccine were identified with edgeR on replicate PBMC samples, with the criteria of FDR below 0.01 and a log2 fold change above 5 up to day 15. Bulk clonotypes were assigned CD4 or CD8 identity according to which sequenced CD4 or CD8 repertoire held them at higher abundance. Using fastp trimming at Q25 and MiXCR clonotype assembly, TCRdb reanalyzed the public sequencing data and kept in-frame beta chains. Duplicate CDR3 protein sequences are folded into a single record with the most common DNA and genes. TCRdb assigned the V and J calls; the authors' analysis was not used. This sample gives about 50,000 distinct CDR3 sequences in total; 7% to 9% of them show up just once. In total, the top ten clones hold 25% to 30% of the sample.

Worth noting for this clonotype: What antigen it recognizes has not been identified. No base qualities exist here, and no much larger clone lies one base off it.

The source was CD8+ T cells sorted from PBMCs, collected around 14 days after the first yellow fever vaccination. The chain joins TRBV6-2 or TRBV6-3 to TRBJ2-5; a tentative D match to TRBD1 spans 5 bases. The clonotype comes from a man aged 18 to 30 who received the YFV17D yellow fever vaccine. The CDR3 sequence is CATAVNRYRSQETQYF. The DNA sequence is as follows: TGTGCCACCGCAGTTAATCGGTACAGGAGCCAAGAGACCCAGTACTTC.